Below, 7 T cell receptor beta chains from the same sample are listed, as sequenced in a study of blood T cell repertoires in COVID-19. Some clones are missing from TCRdb's copy, which holds only in-frame ones; the method was immunoSEQ multiplex PCR. The table lists 130,000 or so clones, around 90% of them singletons. The sequenced sample consisted of peripheral blood. Every receptor here comes from a human donor with COVID-19, enrolled during active disease. The donor label of this sample is uncertain.

The chain links TRBV10-3 to TRBJ2-2, with TRBD2 matching 12 bases. V was pared by 8 bases and J by 1 base, with 8 bases of the junction left unmatched. Per germline, CDR1 ENHRY and CDR2 SYGVKD. The CDR3 is made up of 17 amino acids. The CDR3, as DNA: TGTGCCATCCGTACTAGCGGGGGGACCGTGAACACCGGGGAGCTGTTTTTT. This sequence encodes CAIRTSGGTVNTGELFF.

This rearrangement joins TRBV11-2 to TRBJ1-5, with a tentative D call TRBD1 (6 bases). Germline lookup yields CDR1 SGHAT and CDR2 FQNNGV. The CDR3 loop spans 15 amino acids. Trimming removed 0 bases at V and 3 bases at J, with 9 bases between. The CDR3 here is CASSLDGQHNQPQHF. Written as DNA, the CDR3 is TGTGCCAGCAGCTTAGATGGACAGCACAATCAGCCCCAGCATTTT.

The gene calls are TRBV19 and TRBJ2-5; D may be TRBD2 (5 bases). Trimming removed 3 bases at V and 5 bases at J, with 10 bases between. Per the germline V gene, CDR1 is LNHDA and CDR2 is SQIVND (reference sequence). The CDR3 consists of 13 residues. The CDR3 DNA sequence: TGTGCCAGTAGTATGAGGGATGGGGAGACCCAGTACTTC. Translating it yields CASSMRDGETQYF.

The V call is TRBV29-1, the J call TRBJ1-3, with D hard to call. The CDR3 runs to 13 residues. The germline V gene has CDR1 SQVTM and CDR2 ANQGSEA. Trimming removed 0 bases at V and 6 bases at J, with 9 bases between. The CDR3 loop reads CSVEETPENTIYF. Written as DNA, the CDR3 is TGCAGCGTTGAAGAGACTCCTGAAAACACCATATATTTT.

V and J are TRBV28 and TRBJ1-2; no firm D call. The CDR3 has 10 amino acids. CDR1 and CDR2 (germline): MDHEN, SYDVKM. V gave up 8 bases and J gave up 5 bases, with 6 bases separating them. The CDR3 spells CASRGYGYTF. CDR3 sequence (DNA): TGTGCCAGCCGGGGTTATGGCTACACCTTC.

CDR3 DNA sequence: TGTGCCAGCAGTTCAGGACAGTTAAATCAGCCCCAGCATTTT. Its protein is CASSSGQLNQPQHF. The chain has TRBV27 and TRBJ1-5; perhaps TRBD1 as D (6 bases). V was clipped by 4 bases and J by 4 bases, with 11 bases between them. The CDR3 is 14 amino acids. Germline CDR1 reads MNHEY; CDR2 reads SMNVEV (reference sequence).

The genes are TRBV5-4 and TRBJ2-5; TRBD2 matches 8 bases. CDR3 length: 13 residues. Germline CDR1 reads SGHNT; CDR2 reads YYREEE (reference sequence). The V segment lost 4 bases and the J segment 7 bases; nucleotides outside the gene matches: 6. The CDR3: CASSGAGGGTQYF. The CDR3 DNA sequence: TGTGCCAGCAGCGGCGCGGGGGGAGGGACCCAGTACTTC.